This T cell receptor (beta chain) stems from a study of OX40 agonist ivuxolimab in advanced cancers. Assay used: immunoSEQ multiplex PCR; TCRdb lists only in-frame clones, some missing. The sample contains about 68,000 clones, roughly 84% of which appear only once. If patients had autoimmune disease history or systemic immunosuppression, they were excluded. From germline, CDR1 is SGHVS and CDR2 FNYEAQ. The CDR3 contains 15 residues. Trimming removed 1 base at V and 7 bases at J, with 14 bases between. This sequence joins TRBV7-6 and TRBJ2-1, with a possible D match to TRBD2 (6 bases). The receptor was derived from an adult with an advanced solid tumor such as melanoma, head and neck, liver or kidney cancer. Sequenced material: CD4+ or CD8+ T cells sorted from blood, taken in a trial of the OX40 agonist ivuxolimab. The CDR3, as DNA: TGTGCCAGCAGCTTAGGTCCAGCGGGCTTGAATGAGCAGTTCTTC. This translates into CASSLGPAGLNEQFF.